These 14 T cell receptor beta chains were sequenced from one sample in a study of spatial heterogeneity in lung cancer. MiXCR was run by TCRdb on the 5' RACE reads, yielding one entry per CDR3 protein. The data hold tens of thousands of distinct CDR3 sequences, with roughly 15% observed a single time. This sample's time point: sample taken at primary tumor resection. Tumor, nontumor lung or frozen PBMC supplied whole RNA that was sequenced unsorted. The specimen comprised PBMCs, sampled at surgery. All receptors derive from a male donor with early-stage non-small cell lung cancer.

Only a few counts were recorded for this clonotype. The chain carries TRBV12-5 and TRBJ1-1; the D is unclear. CDR1 is LGHNT and CDR2 is FRNRAP in the germline V gene. The CDR3 covers 12 residues. Trimming pared 9 bases from V and 4 bases from J, leaving 12 bases between. The CDR3 bases are TGTGCTAGCGAACGAAGAGGCACTGAAGCTTTCTTT. The encoded protein is CASERRGTEAFF. The full variable domain, in which reference TRBV12-5 and TRBJ1-1 provide the parts outside the CDR3, is DARVTQTPRHKVTEMGQEVTMRCQPILGHNTVFWYRQTMMQGLELLAYFRNRAPLDDSGMPKDRFSAEMPDATLATLKIQPSEPRDSAVYFCASERRGTEAFFGQGTRLTVV.

The chain links TRBV19 to TRBJ2-2; 7 bases agree with TRBD2. Germline V gene sequence: CDR1 LNHDA, CDR2 SQIVND (reference sequence). The CDR3 has 15 amino acids. Trimming cost V 7 bases and J 3 bases; bases outside gene matches: 8. CDR3 sequence reads: CASTGEGGYTGELFF. CDR3 sequence (DNA): TGTGCCAGTACCGGGGAGGGTGGTTACACCGGGGAGCTGTTTTTT.

Only a few counts were recorded for this clonotype. This CDR3 reads CASSRALSNEQFF. The CDR3 DNA is TGTGCCAGCAGTCGGGCACTCTCCAATGAGCAGTTCTTC. This sequence joins TRBV6-2 or TRBV6-3 and TRBJ2-1; unclear D gene. Germline CDR1 is MNHEY and CDR2 is SVGEGT. This CDR3 has 13 residues. V shed 5 bases and J shed 6 bases, with 11 bases lying between them.

This clonotype was counted many times. The genes are TRBV11-2 and TRBJ2-5, with D tentatively TRBD1 (6 bases). This CDR3 contains 15 residues. Germline V gene sequence: CDR1 SGHAT, CDR2 FQNNGV. V was shortened by 3 bases and J by 2 bases, with 13 bases between the two germline ends. DNA for the CDR3: TGTGCCAGCAGCTTTTCCGGGACAACTCAAGAGACCCAGTACTTC. It is translated as CASSFSGTTQETQYF.

The J gene is TRBJ2-3, the V gene TRBV20-1; D unresolved. Germline values: CDR1 DFQATT, CDR2 SNEGSKA (reference sequence). Trimming pared 5 bases from V and 2 bases from J, leaving 11 bases between. The CDR3 is made up of 13 amino acids. Written as DNA, the CDR3 is TGCAGTGCTGACCGGTCCCCCACAGATACGCAGTATTTT. Translated: CSADRSPTDTQYF.

This clonotype was found many times. This chain connects TRBV5-1 to TRBJ2-7, with D perhaps given as TRBD1 or TRBD2 (5 bases each). Germline lookup yields CDR1 SGHRS and CDR2 YFSETQ. V lost 6 bases to trimming and J lost 2 bases, with 15 bases between them. CDR3 length: 14 residues. The CDR3 loop reads CASNRDGRTYEQYF. CDR3 bases: TGCGCCAGCAACCGGGACGGACGCACCTACGAGCAGTACTTC. The full variable domain, with the rest looked up from reference TRBV5-1 and TRBJ2-7, is KAGVTQTPRYLIKTRGQQVTLSCSPISGHRSVSWYQQTPGQGLQFLFEYFSETQRNKGNFPGRFSGRQFSNSRSEMNVSTLELGDSALYLCASNRDGRTYEQYFGPGTRLTVT.

This clonotype was seen a handful of times. The chain couples TRBV24-1 to TRBJ2-2, with unresolved D. The germline CDR1 and CDR2 sequences are KGHDR and SFDVKD. There are 11 residues in the CDR3. V was pared by 3 bases and J by 5 bases, with 0 bases between. The CDR3 is CATSDTGELFF. The CDR3 DNA is TGTGCCACCAGTGATACCGGGGAGCTGTTTTTT.

The V call is TRBV7-2, the J call TRBJ2-1; D possibly matches TRBD1 or TRBD2 (5 bases each). Trimming pared 4 bases from V and 6 bases from J, leaving 10 bases between. There are 13 residues in the CDR3. The V gene's germline CDR1 is SGHTA and CDR2 FQGNSA. The CDR3 DNA follows: TGTGCCAGCAGCTCGGGACCCGCCAATGAGCAGTTCTTC. Its translation is CASSSGPANEQFF.

The chain recombines TRBV7-9 with TRBJ1-4; TRBD1 might be the D (6 bases). V lost 5 bases and J 4 bases, leaving 11 bases between the germline ends. The CDR3 is 14 residues long. The germline V gene has CDR1 SEHNR and CDR2 FQNEAQ (reference sequence). DNA for the CDR3: TGTGCCAGCAGCCGGAACAGGGATAATGAAAAACTGTTTTTT. Its protein is CASSRNRDNEKLFF.

The V and J genes are TRBV7-2 and TRBJ2-5; 8 bases are shared with TRBD2. Germline trimming cut 4 bases from V and 7 bases from J; bases unmatched to any gene: 11. CDR3 length equals 15 residues. Germline V gene sequence: CDR1 SGHTA, CDR2 FQGNSA. CDR3: CASSSAASGSRTQYF. CDR3 nucleotide sequence: TGTGCCAGCAGCTCGGCTGCCAGCGGGAGCAGGACCCAGTACTTC.

The sample holds a few counts of this clonotype. The chain uses TRBV20-1 and TRBJ2-3; D possibly corresponds to TRBD1 (5 bases). The CDR3 is 12 amino acids. V dropped 6 bases and J dropped 5 bases, with 12 bases sitting between them. Germline V gene data show CDR1 as DFQATT and CDR2 as SNEGSKA (reference sequence). The CDR3 here is CSARKGVDTQYF. The DNA of the CDR3 is TGCAGTGCCAGAAAAGGGGTAGATACGCAGTATTTT.

As for this clonotype: Germline and junction disagree at one end, which may indicate a read error. The chain is built from TRBV7-9 and TRBJ2-7; 7 nucleotides align to TRBD2. The V gene's germline CDR1 is SEHNR and CDR2 FQNEAQ (reference sequence). The CDR3 is 13 amino acids. CDR3 sequence reads: CASSLADSYEQYF. The CDR3 nucleotides are TGTGCCAGCAGCCTAGCGGACTCCTACGAGCAGTACTTC.

This clonotype was observed a few times. This chain joins TRBV12-3 or TRBV12-4 and TRBJ1-1, with D unclear. V lost 2 bases to trimming and J lost 5 bases, with 9 bases between them. The CDR3 contains 13 residues. For the CDR3, the DNA is TGTGCCAGCAGTTTAATGGGGTGGACTGAAGCTTTCTTT. Residues: CASSLMGWTEAFF.

The chain uses TRBV4-3 and TRBJ2-3; TRBD2 matches at 9 bases. Germline values: CDR1 LGHNA, CDR2 YSLEER. Losses at the gene ends were 4 bases for V and 0 bases for J; bases not matched to a gene: 2. There are 15 residues in the CDR3. The chain's CDR3 is CASSPGLASTDTQYF. In nucleotides, the CDR3 is TGCGCCAGCAGCCCTGGACTAGCGAGCACAGATACGCAGTATTTT.